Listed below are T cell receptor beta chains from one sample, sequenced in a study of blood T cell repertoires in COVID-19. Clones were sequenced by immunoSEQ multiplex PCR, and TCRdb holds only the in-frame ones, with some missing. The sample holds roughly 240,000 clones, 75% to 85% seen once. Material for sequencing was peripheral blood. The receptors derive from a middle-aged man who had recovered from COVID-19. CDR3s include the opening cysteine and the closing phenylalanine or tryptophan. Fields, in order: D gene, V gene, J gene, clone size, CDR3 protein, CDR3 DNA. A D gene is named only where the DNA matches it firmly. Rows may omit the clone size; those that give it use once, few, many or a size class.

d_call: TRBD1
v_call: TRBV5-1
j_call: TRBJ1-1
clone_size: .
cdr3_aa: CASRETGTAEAFF
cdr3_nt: TGCGCCAGCAGAGAAACCGGGACAGCTGAAGCTTTCTTT

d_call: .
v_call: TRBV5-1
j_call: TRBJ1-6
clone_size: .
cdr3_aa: CASSSAGSESPLHF
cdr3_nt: TGCGCCAGCAGCTCTGCAGGCTCGGAATCACCCCTCCACTTT

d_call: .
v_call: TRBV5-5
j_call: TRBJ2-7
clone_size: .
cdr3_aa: CASSFGLVPYEQYF
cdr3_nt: TGTGCCAGCAGCTTCGGTCTAGTGCCCTACGAGCAGTACTTC

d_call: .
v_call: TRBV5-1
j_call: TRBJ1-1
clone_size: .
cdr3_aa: CASSLDRVDTEAFF
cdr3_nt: TGCGCCAGCAGCTTGGACAGGGTAGACACTGAAGCTTTCTTT

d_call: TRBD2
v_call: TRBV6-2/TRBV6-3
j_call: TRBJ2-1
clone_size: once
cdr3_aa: CASSSGTSGGSSRFF
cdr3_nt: TGTGCCAGCAGTAGCGGGACTAGCGGGGGCTCCTCTCGGTTCTTC

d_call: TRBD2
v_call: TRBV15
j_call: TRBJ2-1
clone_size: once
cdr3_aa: CATSRDLSGLVHNEQFF
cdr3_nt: TGTGCCACCAGCAGAGATCTTTCGGGACTAGTCCACAATGAGCAGTTCTTC

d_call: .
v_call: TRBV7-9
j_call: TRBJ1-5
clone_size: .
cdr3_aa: CASSYDGRNQPQHF
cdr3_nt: TGTGCCAGCAGCTATGATGGGCGAAATCAGCCCCAGCATTTT

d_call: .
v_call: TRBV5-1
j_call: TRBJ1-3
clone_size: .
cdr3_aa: CASYTGPGNTIYF
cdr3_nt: TGCGCCAGCTATACAGGGCCTGGAAACACCATATATTTT

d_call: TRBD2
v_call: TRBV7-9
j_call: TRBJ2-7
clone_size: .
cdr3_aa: CASSLRTGLAGAQLGEQYF
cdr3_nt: TGTGCCAGCAGCTTAAGGACGGGACTAGCGGGAGCCCAACTTGGCGAGCAGTACTTC

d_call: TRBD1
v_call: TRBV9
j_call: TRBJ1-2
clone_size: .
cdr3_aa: CASSAPSHRWDRKQTNYGYTF
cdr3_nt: TGTGCCAGCAGCGCACCCTCCCACCGGTGGGACAGAAAACAAACTAACTATGGCTACACCTTC

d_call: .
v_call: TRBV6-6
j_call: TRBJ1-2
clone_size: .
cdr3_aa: CASSSPGLIYGYTF
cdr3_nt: TGTGCCAGCAGTTCCCCGGGACTGATCTATGGCTACACCTTC

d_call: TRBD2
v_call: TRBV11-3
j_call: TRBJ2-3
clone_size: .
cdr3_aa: CASSSTTSGGTDTQYF
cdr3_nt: TGTGCCAGCAGCTCAACTACTAGCGGAGGCACAGATACGCAGTATTTT

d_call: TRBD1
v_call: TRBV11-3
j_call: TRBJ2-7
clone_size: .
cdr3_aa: CASSPDRGRTEQYF
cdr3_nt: TGTGCCAGCAGCCCCGACAGGGGGAGGACGGAGCAGTACTTC

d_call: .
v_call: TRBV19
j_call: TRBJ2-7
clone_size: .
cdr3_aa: CASSSSYTNEQYF
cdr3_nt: TGTGCCAGTAGTTCCTCGTACACCAACGAGCAGTACTTC

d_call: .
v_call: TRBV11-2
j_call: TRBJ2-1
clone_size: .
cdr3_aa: CASSSDSNEQFF
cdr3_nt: TGTGCCAGCAGCTCGGACTCTAATGAGCAGTTCTTC

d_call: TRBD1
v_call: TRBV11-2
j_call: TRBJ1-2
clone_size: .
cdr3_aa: CASTTSRQKGADYYGYTF
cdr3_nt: TGTGCCAGCACCACTAGCAGACAGAAGGGGGCCGACTACTATGGCTACACCTTC

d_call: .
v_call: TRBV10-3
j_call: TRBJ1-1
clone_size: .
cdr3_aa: CAISESGRNTEAFF
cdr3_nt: TGTGCCATCAGTGAGTCGGGCAGGAACACTGAAGCTTTCTTT

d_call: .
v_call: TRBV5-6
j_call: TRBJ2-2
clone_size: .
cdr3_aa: CASSWTGSPATGELFF
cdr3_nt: TGTGCCAGCAGCTGGACCGGGAGCCCCGCCACCGGGGAGCTGTTTTTT

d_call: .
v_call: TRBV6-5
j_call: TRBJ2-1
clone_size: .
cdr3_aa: CASSYTSYYNEQFF
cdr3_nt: TGTGCCAGCAGTTATACTAGCTACTACAATGAGCAGTTCTTC

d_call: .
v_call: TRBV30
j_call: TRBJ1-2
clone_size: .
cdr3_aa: CAWSAVSGGAAAYGYTF
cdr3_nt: TGTGCCTGGAGTGCCGTATCCGGGGGTGCAGCGGCTTATGGCTACACCTTC

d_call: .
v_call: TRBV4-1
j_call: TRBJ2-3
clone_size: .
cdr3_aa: CASSPYPADTQYF
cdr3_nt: TGCGCCAGCAGCCCGTATCCCGCAGATACGCAGTATTTT

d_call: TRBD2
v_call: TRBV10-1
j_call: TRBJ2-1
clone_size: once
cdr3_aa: CASSSSGYYTEQFF
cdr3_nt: TGCGCCAGCAGTTCTAGCGGGTACTACACTGAGCAGTTCTTC

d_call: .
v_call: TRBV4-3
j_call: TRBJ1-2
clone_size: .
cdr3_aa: CASSQDVEDLAGYGYTF
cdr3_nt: TGCGCCAGCAGCCAAGATGTAGAGGACCTAGCCGGCTATGGCTACACCTTC

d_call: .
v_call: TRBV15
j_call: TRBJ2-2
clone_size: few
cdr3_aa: CATSNRVTGGELFF
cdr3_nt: TGTGCCACCAGTAACAGGGTTACGGGCGGGGAGCTGTTTTTT

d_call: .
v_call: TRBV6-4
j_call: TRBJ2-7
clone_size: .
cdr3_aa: CASSDIRDSRREQYF
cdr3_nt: TGTGCCAGCAGTGACATCCGGGACTCCCGGCGCGAGCAGTACTTC

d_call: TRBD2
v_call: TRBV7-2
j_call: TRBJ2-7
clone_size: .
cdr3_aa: CASSLMAGAALEQYF
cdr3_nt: TGTGCCAGCAGCTTAATGGCGGGAGCGGCGCTCGAGCAGTACTTC

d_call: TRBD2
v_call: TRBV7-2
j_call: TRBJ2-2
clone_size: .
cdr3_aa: CASSLPGLPTGELFF
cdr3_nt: TGTGCCAGCAGCCTTCCGGGACTACCAACCGGGGAGCTGTTTTTT

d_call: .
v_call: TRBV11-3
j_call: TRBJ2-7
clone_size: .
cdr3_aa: CASSLDLSDSLSYEQYF
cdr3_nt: TGTGCCAGCAGCTTAGACCTTTCGGACAGCCTATCCTACGAGCAGTACTTC

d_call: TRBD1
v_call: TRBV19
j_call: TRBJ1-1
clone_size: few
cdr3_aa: CASRLIRDREGTEAFF
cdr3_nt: TGTGCCAGTAGGCTAATAAGGGACAGGGAAGGCACTGAAGCTTTCTTT

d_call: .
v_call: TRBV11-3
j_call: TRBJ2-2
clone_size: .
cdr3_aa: CASSLEEGQRTGELFF
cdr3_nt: TGTGCCAGCAGCTTAGAAGAGGGACAAAGGACCGGGGAGCTGTTTTTT

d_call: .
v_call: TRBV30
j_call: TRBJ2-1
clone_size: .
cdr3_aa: CAWSEHAYNEQFF
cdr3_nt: TGTGCCTGGAGTGAGCACGCTTACAATGAGCAGTTCTTC

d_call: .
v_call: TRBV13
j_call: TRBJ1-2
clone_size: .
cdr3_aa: CASSSGDYGYTF
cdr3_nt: TGTGCCAGCAGCTCCGGGGATTATGGCTACACCTTC

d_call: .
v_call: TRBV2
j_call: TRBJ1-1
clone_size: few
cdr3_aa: CASWGRKAFF
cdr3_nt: TGTGCCAGCTGGGGGAGGAAAGCTTTCTTT

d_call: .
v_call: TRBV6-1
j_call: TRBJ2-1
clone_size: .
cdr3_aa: CASSDLYELKQFF
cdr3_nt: TGTGCCAGCAGTGATTTATATGAGCTTAAGCAGTTCTTC

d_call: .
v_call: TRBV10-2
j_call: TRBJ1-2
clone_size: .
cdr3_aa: CASSLATPGDGYTF
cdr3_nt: TGCGCCAGCAGTTTAGCCACGCCGGGGGATGGCTACACCTTC

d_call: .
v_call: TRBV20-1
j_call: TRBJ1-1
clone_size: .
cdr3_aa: CSASNRQGNAEAFF
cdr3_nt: TGCAGTGCTAGTAATAGGCAGGGTAACGCTGAAGCTTTCTTT

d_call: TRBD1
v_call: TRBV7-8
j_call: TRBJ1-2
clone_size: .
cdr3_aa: CASSLYRDRGGYTF
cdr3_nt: TGTGCCAGCAGCTTATACAGGGACAGGGGTGGCTACACCTTC

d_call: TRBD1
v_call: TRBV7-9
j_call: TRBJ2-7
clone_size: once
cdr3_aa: CASSLVARGLFYEQYF
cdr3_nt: TGTGCCAGCAGCTTAGTAGCCAGGGGGCTTTTCTACGAGCAGTACTTC

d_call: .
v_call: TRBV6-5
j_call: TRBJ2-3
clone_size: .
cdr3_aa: CASSRLQRTDTQYF
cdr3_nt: TGTGCCAGCAGTCGACTACAGCGCACAGATACGCAGTATTTT

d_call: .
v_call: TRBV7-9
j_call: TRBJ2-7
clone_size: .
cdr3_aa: CASRLGRSYEQYF
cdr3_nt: TGTGCCAGCAGGTTGGGGAGGTCCTACGAGCAGTACTTC

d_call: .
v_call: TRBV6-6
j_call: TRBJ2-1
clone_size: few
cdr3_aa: CASMGRGGNEQFF
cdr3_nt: TGTGCCAGCATGGGCAGAGGGGGCAATGAGCAGTTCTTC

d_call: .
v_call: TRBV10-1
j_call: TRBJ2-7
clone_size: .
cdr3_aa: CASSEVRGGVPEQYF
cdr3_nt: TGCGCCAGCAGTGAGGTTCGGGGTGGAGTACCCGAGCAGTACTTC